The T cell receptor (beta chain) described here comes from a study of technical replicates of blood from several donors (dated by TCRdb to about 2017). Library construction relied on the immunoSEQ multiplex PCR assay. In TCRdb, the immuneACCESS table is reduced to in-frame sequences with V and J assigned. These tables do not hold every clone; where another copy was compared, an unresolved V gene accounts for under half, and the others remain unexplained. For this sample the table gives around 78,000 clones, of which nearly 95% were detected only once. The ten most abundant clones make up over 0.2% of the sample. After removal of 8 bases from V and 0 bases from J, the junction retains 10 bases not matched to a gene. The CDR3 runs 17 amino acids, cysteine and phenylalanine included. The entry retains the CDR3 DNA only, 51 bases that are in frame from base 1. The germline V gene gives CDR1 as SNHLY and CDR2 as FYNNEI.

About this clone itself: It has no known antigen specificity. The record has no base qualities; no much larger clone is one base away.

This clonotype was sampled from a human donor in good health. The specimen sequenced was T cells isolated from PBMCs. The chain couples TRBV2 to TRBJ2-6, and TRBD1 aligns with 7 junction nucleotides. DNA sequence: TGTGCCAGCGAACAGGGGCTTATTTACTCTGGGGCCAACGTCCTGACTTTC. Its translation is CASEQGLIYSGANVLTF.